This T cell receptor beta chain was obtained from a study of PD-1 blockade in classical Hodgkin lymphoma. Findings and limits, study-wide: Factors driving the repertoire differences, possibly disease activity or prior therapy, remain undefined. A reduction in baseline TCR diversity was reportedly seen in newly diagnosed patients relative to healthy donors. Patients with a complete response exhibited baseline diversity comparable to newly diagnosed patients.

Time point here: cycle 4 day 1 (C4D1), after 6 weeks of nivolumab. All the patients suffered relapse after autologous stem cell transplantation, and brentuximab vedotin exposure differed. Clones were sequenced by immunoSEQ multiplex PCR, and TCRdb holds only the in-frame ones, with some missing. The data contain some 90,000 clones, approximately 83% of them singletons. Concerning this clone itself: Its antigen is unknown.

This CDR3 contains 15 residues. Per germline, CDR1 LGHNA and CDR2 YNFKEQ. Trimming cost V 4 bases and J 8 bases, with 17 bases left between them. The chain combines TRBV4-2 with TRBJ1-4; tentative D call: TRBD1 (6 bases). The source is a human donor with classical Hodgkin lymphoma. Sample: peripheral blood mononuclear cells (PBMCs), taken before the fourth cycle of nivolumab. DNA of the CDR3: TGTGCCAGCAGCCCCCTACAGGGAGCGGTAGAAAAACTGTTTTTT. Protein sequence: CASSPLQGAVEKLFF.